These 22 T cell receptor beta chains came from one sample sequenced in a study of Ad26.COV2.S vaccination and SARS-CoV-2 variants. Sequencing was performed with immunoSEQ multiplex PCR; in TCRdb, only in-frame clones are kept and a portion is missing. The sample shows about 350,000 clones, around 86% of them seen only once. As for treatment: over 15 received Ad26.COV2.S at low or high dose, single or two shots; 5 received placebo; per-sample allocation not given. Repertoires come from day 63 after the first vaccine or placebo injection. Sequences were derived from peripheral blood, sampled in a trial of Ad26.COV2.S vaccine versus placebo. The receptors were sampled from a person aged 18-60 years who received the Ad26.COV2.S COVID-19 vaccine or a placebo.

The chain employs TRBV3-1 (or the pseudogene TRBV3-2) and TRBJ2-1, with 9 bases identical to TRBD2. CDR3 length: 16 residues. V shed 4 bases, J shed 8 bases, and the junction held 12 bases outside the gene matches. In germline, CDR1 is LGHDT, CDR2 YNNKEL (reference sequence). The CDR3 reads CASSLSRGGALDEQFF. The DNA of the CDR3 is TGTGCCAGCAGCCTTTCCCGCGGGGGGGCCCTAGATGAGCAGTTCTTC.

The J gene is TRBJ2-1, the V gene TRBV7-3; 9 positions agree with TRBD1. This CDR3 region has 15 residues. V lost 3 bases and J lost 4; bases outside the gene matches: 4. From germline, CDR1 is SGHTA and CDR2 FQGTGA. The CDR3 DNA reads as TGTGCCAGCAGCTTGGGAGGGACAGGGTACAATGAGCAGTTCTTC. Protein: CASSLGGTGYNEQFF.

The chain links TRBV5-4 to TRBJ1-2; 8 bases fit TRBD1. J lost 2 bases, V lost 3 bases, and 3 bases had no gene match. The CDR3 covers 14 residues. The V gene's germline CDR1 is SGHNT and CDR2 YYREEE (reference sequence). The CDR3 DNA is TGTGCCAGCAGCTCCAGGGACAGGAACTATGGCTACACCTTC. Residues: CASSSRDRNYGYTF.

The V call is TRBV6-5, the J call TRBJ1-1, with TRBD1 as a possible D gene (5 bases). Deletions cut 10 bases from V and 4 bases from J, with 13 bases between. Germline-derived CDR1 and CDR2 are MNHEY and SVGAGI. This CDR3 has 12 residues. This CDR3 reads CATPGRGTEAFF. The CDR3 bases are TGTGCCACCCCGGGGAGGGGCACTGAAGCTTTCTTT.

CDR3 coding DNA: TGCGCCAGCAGCCTCCACAGGGTTGCTGAAGCTTTCTTT. It specifies CASSLHRVAEAFF. This chain connects TRBV4-1 to TRBJ1-1, with a weak D call TRBD1 (6 bases). The CDR3 consists of 13 residues. Trimming took 4 bases from V and 6 from J, leaving 12 bases between them. Germline V gene sequence: CDR1 MGHRA, CDR2 YSYEKL.

The V gene is TRBV11-2, the J gene TRBJ2-3, with 9 nucleotides matching TRBD2. The J segment lost 4 bases and the V segment lost 5 bases, leaving 10 bases of the junction unmatched. Looked up from germline, CDR1 is SGHAT and CDR2 is FQNNGV. The CDR3 has 16 residues. The CDR3 region has the DNA TGTGCCAGCAGCGCTAGAGCGGGGGGTATCTCAGATACGCAGTATTTT. The encoded protein is CASSARAGGISDTQYF.

The CDR3 DNA sequence: TGTGCCAGCAGTTTATCGTTAGGCCCCTACGAGCAGTACTTC. Translation: CASSLSLGPYEQYF. The genes are TRBV27 and TRBJ2-7; D uncertain. The CDR3 covers 14 residues. The germline V and J ends were trimmed by 0 bases and 2 bases, with 8 bases remaining between them. From germline, CDR1 is MNHEY and CDR2 SMNVEV (reference sequence).

The rearrangement uses TRBV9 and TRBJ2-5; 16 bases align to TRBD2. In germline, CDR1 is SGDLS, CDR2 YYNGEE. The length of the CDR3 is 18 residues. Losses at the gene ends were 4 bases for V and 0 bases for J; bases not matched to a gene: 6. This chain's CDR3 is CASSTGTSGGANQETQYF. For the CDR3, the DNA is TGTGCCAGCAGCACTGGGACTAGCGGGGGGGCAAACCAAGAGACCCAGTACTTC.

As for this clone: The sample holds other DNA sequences that translate to the same CDR3. The gene calls are TRBV19 and TRBJ2-7; no definite D call. This CDR3 is built from 15 residues. The V gene's germline CDR1 is LNHDA and CDR2 SQIVND (reference sequence). Trimming removed 5 bases at V and 0 bases at J, with 14 bases between. CDR3 loop: CASSSPGRSSYEQYF. DNA of the CDR3: TGTGCCAGTAGTTCCCCCGGACGGAGCTCCTACGAGCAGTACTTC.

V is TRBV5-1 and J is TRBJ1-1; D possibly corresponds to TRBD1 (6 bases). The CDR3 extends over 14 amino acids. V was cut by 4 bases and J by 1 base, with 11 bases left in between. Germline V gene sequence: CDR1 SGHRS, CDR2 YFSETQ. The CDR3 reads CASSQGIQNTEAFF. The CDR3 DNA is TGCGCCAGCAGCCAGGGGATTCAGAACACTGAAGCTTTCTTT.

The genes are TRBV4-2 and TRBJ1-5; D not resolved. Trimming cost V 0 bases and J 3 bases, with 9 bases left between them. This CDR3 comprises 15 residues. The germline V gene has CDR1 LGHNA and CDR2 YNFKEQ. The CDR3 DNA reads as TGTGCCAGCAGCCAAGAAGCGTCAGACAATCAGCCCCAGCATTTT. Translation gives CASSQEASDNQPQHF.

The chain joins TRBV5-1 to TRBJ1-4, with D unresolved. The CDR3 totals 14 residues. V lost 0 bases and J lost 3, with 6 bases in between. The germline gives CDR1 SGHRS, CDR2 YFSETQ. The chain's CDR3 is CASSLDTSNEKLFF. CDR3 in DNA: TGCGCCAGCAGCTTGGACACATCTAATGAAAAACTGTTTTTT.

The rearrangement links TRBV20-1 to TRBJ2-7, with D tentatively TRBD2 (5 bases). CDR1 and CDR2 (germline): DFQATT, SNEGSKA (reference sequence). V was trimmed by 6 bases and J by 6 bases, leaving 12 bases between them. There are 11 residues in the CDR3. The CDR3, as DNA: TGCAGTGCCGACGGAGGTGCCGAGCAGTACTTC. It encodes CSADGGAEQYF.

The chain couples TRBV5-1 to TRBJ2-2; possible D gene TRBD1, 5 bases. V was trimmed by 2 bases and J by 0 bases, leaving 11 bases between them. CDR3 length equals 16 residues. Germline loops: CDR1 SGHRS, CDR2 YFSETQ. DNA for the CDR3: TGCGCCAGCAGCTTACTGGACAACTCGAACACCGGGGAGCTGTTTTTT. Its translation: CASSLLDNSNTGELFF.

As concerns this clone: The junction does not match germline at one end; this may be a read error. The chain employs TRBV29-1 and TRBJ1-1; 9 bases are a match to TRBD1. CDR3 length: 13 residues. CDR1 and CDR2 (germline): SQVTM, ANQGSEA. This chain's CDR3 is CSAEQGANAEAFF. CDR3 coding DNA: TGCAGCGCTGAACAGGGGGCGAACGCTGAAGCTTTCTTT.

Worth noting for this clone: At one end the junction does not follow the germline gene, possibly because of a read error. In DNA form, the CDR3 reads TGTGCCAGCAGGTTGGGGGCAGGGGGCGCAAATACGCAGTATTTT. Its translation: CASRLGAGGANTQYF. The chain couples TRBV5-4 to TRBJ2-3, with TRBD1 matching over 8 bases. CDR1 and CDR2 from the germline V gene are SGHNT and YYREEE (reference sequence). This CDR3 region has 15 residues. Using reference TRBV5-4 and TRBJ2-3 for the parts outside the CDR3, the full variable domain is ETGVTQSPTHLIKTRGQQVTLRCSSQSGHNTVSWYQQALGQGPQFIFQYYREEENGRGNFPPRFSGLQFPNYSSELNVNALELDDSALYLCASRLGAGGANTQYFGPGTRLTVL.

This chain links TRBV6-5 with TRBJ1-1; TRBD1 agrees at 7 bases. Germline V CDR1 and CDR2: MNHEY, SVGAGI. The CDR3 has 13 amino acids. V gave up 5 bases and J gave up 4 bases; unmatched junction bases: 4. CDR3 bases: TGTGCCAGCAGTATAGACAGGGCCACTGAAGCTTTCTTT. Residues: CASSIDRATEAFF.

This chain joins TRBV6-5 and TRBJ2-3, with 10 bases lining up with TRBD2. Germline trimming cut 3 bases from V and 4 bases from J; bases unmatched to any gene: 4. The V gene's germline CDR1 is MNHEY and CDR2 SVGAGI. The length of the CDR3 is 15 residues. The CDR3 protein is CASSYTSGDSDTQYF. CDR3 bases: TGTGCCAGCAGTTATACTAGCGGGGATTCAGATACGCAGTATTTT.

V and J are TRBV2 and TRBJ1-2; 8 nucleotides line up with TRBD1. J lost 8 bases, V lost 3 bases, and 2 bases had no gene match. The CDR3 has 12 amino acids. The V gene's germline CDR1 is SNHLY and CDR2 FYNNEI. The CDR3 region is CASSDRGRGYTF. The DNA of the CDR3 is TGTGCCAGCAGTGACAGGGGGCGAGGCTACACCTTC. The whole variable domain, filled in from reference TRBV2 and TRBJ1-2, reads EPEVTQTPSHQVTQMGQEVILRCVPISNHLYFYWYRQILGQKVEFLVSFYNNEISEKSEIFDDQFSVERPDGSNFTLKIRSTKLEDSAMYFCASSDRGRGYTFGSGTRLTVV.

V gene TRBV7-6 combines with J gene TRBJ2-2, with D perhaps matching TRBD1 (5 bases). Trimming pared 5 bases from V and 4 bases from J, leaving 23 bases between. This CDR3 contains 18 residues. CDR1 is SGHVS, CDR2 FNYEAQ, per germline. The DNA of the CDR3 is TGTGCCAGCAGCCCCAGGGTTATCGGCCCAGACATCACCGGGGAGCTGTTTTTT. It yields the protein CASSPRVIGPDITGELFF.

On this clone: Germline and junction disagree at one end, which may indicate a read error. The chain carries TRBV19 and TRBJ1-2; D gene unclear. The CDR3 consists of 15 residues. The germline V gene has CDR1 LNHDA and CDR2 SQIVND (reference sequence). The CDR3 region is CASKSPDFPIYGYTF. CDR3 bases: TGTGCAAGTAAAAGCCCTGACTTCCCTATCTATGGCTACACCTTC.

The chain employs TRBV4-3 and TRBJ1-1; maybe TRBD1 (5 bases). With 0 bases removed from V and 8 bases from J, the gap between germline ends came to 10 bases. Germline-derived CDR1 and CDR2 are LGHNA and YSLEER. This CDR3 has 13 residues. The CDR3 DNA reads TGCGCCAGCAGCCAAGACGCGGGGGGAGAAGCTTTCTTT. It yields the protein CASSQDAGGEAFF.